The 7 T cell receptor beta chains below come from one sample, sequenced in a study of T cells in localized non-small cell lung cancer. Measured with immunoSEQ multiplex PCR; TCRdb has only the in-frame clones, and not every one. The sample has roughly 90,000 clones, roughly 91% seen once. The sample here was PBMCs, taken before any cancer treatment. These receptors were collected from a woman aged 35-75 years with stage II squamous cell lung carcinoma.

The V call is TRBV19, the J call TRBJ1-2, with D possibly TRBD1 on 6 matching bases. This CDR3 contains 17 residues. Trimming removed 8 bases at V and 0 bases at J, with 22 bases between. Germline CDR1 reads LNHDA; CDR2 reads SQIVND (reference sequence). The CDR3 bases are TGTGCCAGTCACGGTTCCGGGACACCCGCCTCTAACTATGGCTACACCTTC. Amino acids: CASHGSGTPASNYGYTF.

The V gene is TRBV5-1, the J gene TRBJ2-2; D possibly corresponds to TRBD1 (6 bases). Germline CDR1 reads SGHRS; CDR2 reads YFSETQ. There are 13 residues in the CDR3. Trimming removed 4 bases at V and 5 bases at J, with 9 bases between. CDR3 amino acids: CASSTQGTGELFF. The CDR3 nucleotides are TGCGCCAGCAGCACACAGGGTACCGGGGAGCTGTTTTTT.

The chain recombines TRBV27 with TRBJ1-5; D may be TRBD1 (5 bases). Germline V gives CDR1 MNHEY, CDR2 SMNVEV (reference sequence). V lost 2 bases to trimming and J lost 5 bases, with 19 bases between them. This CDR3 spans 17 amino acids. The CDR3 bases are TGTGCCAGCAGTTTAATCGGGGCAGGGCTCCCGGATCAGCCCCAGCATTTT. Its protein product is CASSLIGAGLPDQPQHF.

The chain has TRBV4-1 and TRBJ2-7; 8 bases align to TRBD1. Germline-derived CDR1 and CDR2 are MGHRA and YSYEKL. Unmatched junction bases numbered 4, after V lost 0 bases and J lost 3 bases. The CDR3 is 15 residues long. CDR3 sequence reads: CASSQDPTGVYEQYF. The CDR3 DNA reads TGCGCCAGCAGCCAAGACCCGACAGGGGTCTACGAGCAGTACTTC.

The rearrangement links TRBV5-4 to TRBJ1-3; no definite D call. CDR1 and CDR2 from the germline V gene are SGHNT and YYREEE (reference sequence). The V end lost 3 bases, the J end lost 0 bases, and 13 bases lay between the germline ends. This CDR3 is 16 amino acids long. The CDR3 loop is CASSSQVASSGNTIYF. The CDR3, as DNA: TGTGCCAGCAGCTCCCAGGTAGCGAGCTCTGGAAACACCATATATTTT.

This rearrangement joins TRBV2 to TRBJ1-1, with D hard to call. V lost 8 bases to trimming and J lost 5 bases, with 15 bases between them. CDR1 is SNHLY, CDR2 FYNNEI, per germline. The CDR3 consists of 13 residues. The CDR3 is CASFLGPETEAFF. The CDR3 DNA is TGTGCCAGCTTTTTGGGTCCGGAGACTGAAGCTTTCTTT.

The rearrangement links TRBV28 to TRBJ1-1; D unclear. In germline, CDR1 is MDHEN, CDR2 SYDVKM. V was trimmed by 3 bases and J by 7 bases, leaving 9 bases between them. This CDR3 comprises 12 residues. CDR3 in amino acids: CASSFGRSEAFF. Written as DNA, the CDR3 is TGTGCCAGCAGTTTCGGTAGGAGTGAAGCTTTCTTT.